This TCR beta chain is from a study of blood T cell repertoires in COVID-19. Produced via immunoSEQ multiplex PCR; TCRdb's table is partial and in-frame only. Among some 150,000 clones, about 85% were seen once, and the ten largest hold 2.4%. V dropped 1 base and J dropped 5 bases, with 8 bases sitting between them. Looked up from germline, CDR1 is LGHNA and CDR2 is YSLEER. This CDR3 is built from 13 residues. This clonotype originated in a woman aged 70 to 79 with acute or convalescent COVID-19. Sequences were obtained from peripheral blood. The chain carries TRBV4-3 and TRBJ1-2; D remains unclear. This chain's CDR3 is CASSQGAMYGYTF. CDR3 DNA: TGCGCCAGCAGCCAAGGGGCAATGTATGGCTACACCTTC.